A single T cell receptor beta chain is shown here with its context. This clone came up once. Its recognized antigen is unknown. Per-base qualities were not stored, and no clone one base away is much larger. The source of the sample is a study of T cells in localized non-small cell lung cancer (dated by TCRdb to 2018 to 2020). With respect to the entire study: T cell repertoires of 200 to 300 early-stage NSCLC patients were analyzed, with tumors being compared against uninvolved tumor-adjacent lungs. A mean age of around 69 years was recorded for the NSCLC patients, of whom more than 120 were male and more than 95 were female. All 240 or so NSCLC patients in the cohort were treatment-naive and had localized lung tumors that were resected. What the work shows at the level of the full study, not this receptor alone: Because the study design was exploratory, TCR variables were selected using unadjusted p-values without false-discovery rate correction. Because multi-region tumor sequencing was not performed, intratumor heterogeneity could not be ruled out. A median of approximately 62 of the top 100 tumor clones turned up in the paired uninvolved adjacent lung, and under 30 of those clones also ranked among the top 100 of that same adjacent lung. Longer overall survival was associated with higher T cell density in blood, whereas shorter survival was associated with higher clonality in adjacent lung. Uninvolved tumor-adjacent lung showed the highest T cell clonality, higher than tumor, which suggests more focused antigenic responses in the adjacent lung.

Germline trimming amounts to 5 bases on V and 6 bases on J, with 12 as the count of junction bases outside the gene matches. CDR1 and CDR2, per the germline V gene, are LGHNA and YNFKEQ. Measured from the cysteine to the phenylalanine, the CDR3 is 17 residues long. The DNA shown is the 51-base CDR3, in frame from base 1. At diagnosis, tumor, uninvolved tumor-adjacent lung and peripheral blood were collected and then preserved as a mix of FFPE and fresh-frozen material. Blood samples were analyzed as peripheral blood mononuclear cells for TCR repertoire profiling. The immunoSEQ Assay was used to sequence TCR beta CDR3 regions from DNA. Per the original workflow: T cell density was computed as TCR beta template counts normalized to usable DNA estimated by amplifying housekeeping genes. Richness was estimated using the preseqR package, with extrapolation to 400,000 templates for PBMC samples and to 120,000 templates for tissue samples. Clonality was calculated as one minus Pielou's evenness. Differential abundance testing on productive amino-acid clonotypes, with a minimum total count of 5 and an alpha of 0.1, was used to identify tissue-enriched TCRs. The Jaccard Index and the Morisita Overlap Index were used to quantify repertoire overlap between compartments. GLIPH grouped TCR beta CDR3s together with public tetramer-defined viral CDR3s, and a viral motif had to include at least three viral sequences and show V-gene enrichment. TCRdb's version of the immuneACCESS table is confined to in-frame rearrangements and falls short of the full clone set. An unresolved V gene accounts for under half of the shortfall where checked; the remainder is of unknown origin. For V, J and clone size, that table is used; D and trimming come from the DNA. The sample records fewer than 35,000 clones, less than 80% of which are singletons. About two fifths of the sample is taken by the ten largest.

Sample: peripheral blood, taken before any cancer treatment. The chain employs TRBV4-2 and TRBJ2-2; TRBD2 aligns with 10 central bases. The sequence was obtained from a male donor aged 60 or over with stage II squamous cell lung carcinoma. The bases are TGTGCCAGCAGCGCCGCCTTAGCGGGAGGTCGCGCCGGGGAGCTGTTTTTT. Its protein reads: CASSAALAGGRAGELFF.